This TCR beta chain was found in a study of cytomegalovirus exposure and HLA in healthy donors. Repertoires were generated with immunoSEQ multiplex PCR, while TCRdb's copy carries only in-frame clones and drops some. Of 60,000 to 90,000 clones in the sample, around 81% were seen once. Germline CDR1 MDHEN, CDR2 SYDVKM. Deletions cut 6 bases from V and 6 bases from J, with 20 bases between. The CDR3 is made up of 15 amino acids. The chain recombines TRBV28 with TRBJ1-2; D possibly corresponds to TRBD1 (6 bases). This receptor was obtained from a man younger than 40 in good health and CMV-seronegative. Sequenced input: PBMCs. The CDR3 DNA sequence: TGTGCCAGCAGCCCTAGCAGGGGTGTCTTAGATGGCTACACCTTC. Translating it yields CASSPSRGVLDGYTF.